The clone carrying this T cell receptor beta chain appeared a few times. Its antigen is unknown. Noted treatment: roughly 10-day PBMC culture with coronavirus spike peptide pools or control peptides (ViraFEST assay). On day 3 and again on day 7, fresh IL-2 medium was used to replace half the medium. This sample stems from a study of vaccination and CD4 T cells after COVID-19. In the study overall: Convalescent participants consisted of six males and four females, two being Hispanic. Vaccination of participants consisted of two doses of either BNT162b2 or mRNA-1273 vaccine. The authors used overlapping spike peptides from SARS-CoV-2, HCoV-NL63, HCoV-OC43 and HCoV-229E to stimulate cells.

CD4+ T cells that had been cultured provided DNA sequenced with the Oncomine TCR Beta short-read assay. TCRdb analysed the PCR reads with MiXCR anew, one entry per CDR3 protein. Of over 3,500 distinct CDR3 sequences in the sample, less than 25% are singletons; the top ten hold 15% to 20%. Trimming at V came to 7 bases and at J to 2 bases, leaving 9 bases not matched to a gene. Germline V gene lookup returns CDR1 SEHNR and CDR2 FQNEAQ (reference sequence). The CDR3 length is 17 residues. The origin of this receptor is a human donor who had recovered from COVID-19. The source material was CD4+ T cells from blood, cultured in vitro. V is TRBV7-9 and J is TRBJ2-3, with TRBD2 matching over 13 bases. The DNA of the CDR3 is TGTGCCAGCACCCTAAGGACTAGCGGGGGACCCACAGATACGCAGTATTTT. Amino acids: CASTLRTSGGPTDTQYF.